Reported below is one T cell receptor beta chain. Its antigen is unidentified. This specimen belongs to a study of T-cell reconstitution after alpha-beta-depleted transplantation in children. Library preparation (for TCRbeta) was performed with unique molecular identifiers. TCRdb reprocessed the PCR reads with MiXCR, giving one entry per CDR3 protein. The sample lists about 980,000 distinct CDR3 sequences, about 30% occurring once. Findings and limits, study-wide: As was reported, about two months after transplant, alpha-beta T cells came from several hundred expanded graft clones. When one year had passed after transplant, most T-cell counts and diversity came from newly produced T cells. The high TCRbeta diversity at day 60 in some patients came from surviving recipient T cells and thymic progenitors.

The CDR3 contains 16 residues. Trimming left V 2 bases short and J 4 bases short, with 17 bases between. CDR1 is SGDLS, CDR2 YYNGEE, per germline. The sample in question was PBMCs, mostly from graft donor cells, obtained 360 days after TCRalphabeta/CD19-depleted stem cell transplant. The clonotype originates from a boy under three years old who had a stem cell transplant for SCID, so the T cells may come from the graft donor. V usage is TRBV9 and J usage is TRBJ2-3, with TRBD1 as a possible D gene (5 bases). Here the CDR3 DNA reads TGTGCCAGCAGCGTCCGACCCTCAGGGCCCTCAGATACGCAGTATTTT. Translating it yields CASSVRPSGPSDTQYF.